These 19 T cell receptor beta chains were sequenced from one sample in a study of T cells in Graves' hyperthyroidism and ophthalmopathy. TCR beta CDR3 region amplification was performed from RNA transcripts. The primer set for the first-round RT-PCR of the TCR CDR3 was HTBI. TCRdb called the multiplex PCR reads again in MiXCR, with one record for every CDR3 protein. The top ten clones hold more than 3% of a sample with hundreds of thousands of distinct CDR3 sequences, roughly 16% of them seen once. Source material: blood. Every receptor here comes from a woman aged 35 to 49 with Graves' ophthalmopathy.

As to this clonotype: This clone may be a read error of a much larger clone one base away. CDR3 sequence reads: CASSGASGFTGELFF. Here the CDR3 DNA reads TGTGCCAGCAGTGGGGCTAGCGGATTCACCGGGGAGCTGTTTTTT. V usage is TRBV2 and J usage is TRBJ2-2; 7 bases map to TRBD2. The CDR3 runs to 15 residues. Per the germline V gene, CDR1 is SNHLY and CDR2 is FYNNEI. V trimming: 4 bases; J trimming: 4 bases; junction bases outside the gene matches: 6. Together with reference TRBV2 and TRBJ2-2, the CDR3 gives the full variable domain: EPEVTQTPSHQVTQMGQEVILRCVPISNHLYFYWYRQILGQKVEFLVSFYNNEISEKSEIFDDQFSVERPDGSNFTLKIRSTKLEDSAMYFCASSGASGFTGELFFGEGSRLTVL.

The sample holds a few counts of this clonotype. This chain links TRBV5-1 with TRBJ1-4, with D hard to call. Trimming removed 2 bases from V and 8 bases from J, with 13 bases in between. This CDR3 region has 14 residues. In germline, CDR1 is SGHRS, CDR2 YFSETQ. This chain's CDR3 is CASSFDNRDEKLFF. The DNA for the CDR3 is TGCGCCAGCAGCTTCGACAACAGAGACGAAAAACTGTTTTTT.

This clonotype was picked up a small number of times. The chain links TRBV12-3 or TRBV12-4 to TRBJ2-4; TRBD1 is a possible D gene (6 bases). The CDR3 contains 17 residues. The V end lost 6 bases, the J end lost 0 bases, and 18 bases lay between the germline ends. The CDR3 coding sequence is TGTGCCAGCAGCCGACAGGCACGACTAAAAGCCAAAAACATTCAGTACTTC. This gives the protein CASSRQARLKAKNIQYF.

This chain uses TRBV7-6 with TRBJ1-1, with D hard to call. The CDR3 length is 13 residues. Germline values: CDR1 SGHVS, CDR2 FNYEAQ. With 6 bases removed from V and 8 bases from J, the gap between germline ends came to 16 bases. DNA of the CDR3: TGTGCCAGCAGTTTATCTGGATTTGACGAAGCTTTCTTT. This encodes CASSLSGFDEAFF. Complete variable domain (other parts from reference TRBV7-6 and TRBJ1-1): GAGVSQSPRYKVTKRGQDVALRCDPISGHVSLYWYRQALGQGPEFLTYFNYEAQQDKSGLPNDRFSAERPEGSISTLTIQRTEQRDSAMYRCASSLSGFDEAFFGQGTRLTVV.

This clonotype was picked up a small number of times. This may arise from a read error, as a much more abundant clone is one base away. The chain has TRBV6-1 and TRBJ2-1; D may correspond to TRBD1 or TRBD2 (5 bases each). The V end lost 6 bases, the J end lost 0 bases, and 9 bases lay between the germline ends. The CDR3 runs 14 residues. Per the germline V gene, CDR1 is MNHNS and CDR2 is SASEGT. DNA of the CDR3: TGTGCCAGCAGCGACGGGGCCTCCTACAATGAGCAGTTCTTC. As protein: CASSDGASYNEQFF.

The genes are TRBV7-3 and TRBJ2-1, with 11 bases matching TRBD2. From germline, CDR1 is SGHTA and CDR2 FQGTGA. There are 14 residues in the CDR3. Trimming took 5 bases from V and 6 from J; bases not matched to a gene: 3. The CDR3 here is CASSVLAGVNEQFF. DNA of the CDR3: TGTGCCAGCAGCGTACTAGCGGGAGTCAATGAGCAGTTCTTC.

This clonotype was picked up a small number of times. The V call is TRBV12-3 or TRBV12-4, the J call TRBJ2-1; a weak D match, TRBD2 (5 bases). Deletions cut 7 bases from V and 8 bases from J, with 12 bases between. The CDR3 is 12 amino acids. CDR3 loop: CASTYAGDEQFF. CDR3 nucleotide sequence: TGTGCCAGCACCTACGCGGGCGATGAGCAGTTCTTC.

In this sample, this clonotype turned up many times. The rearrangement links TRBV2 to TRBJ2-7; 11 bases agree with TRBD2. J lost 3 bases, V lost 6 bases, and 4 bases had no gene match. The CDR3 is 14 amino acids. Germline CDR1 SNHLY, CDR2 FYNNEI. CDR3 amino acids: CASRAGTSGYEQYF. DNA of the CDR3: TGTGCCAGCAGAGCCGGGACTAGCGGCTACGAGCAGTACTTC.

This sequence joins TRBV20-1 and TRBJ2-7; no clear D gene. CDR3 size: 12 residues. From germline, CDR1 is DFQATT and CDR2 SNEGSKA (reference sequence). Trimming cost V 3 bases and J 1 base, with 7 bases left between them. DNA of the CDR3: TGCAGTGCTAGTTTCAGGTCCTACGAGCAGTACTTC. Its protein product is CSASFRSYEQYF.

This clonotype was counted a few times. The CDR3, as DNA: TGTGCCAGCAGTGAACTGACAGGGGGGTTAGATACGCAGTATTTT. Translated: CASSELTGGLDTQYF. This chain uses TRBV6-2 or TRBV6-3 with TRBJ2-3, with 9 bases fitting TRBD1. Germline V gives CDR1 MNHEY, CDR2 SVGEGT. Unmatched junction bases numbered 8, after V lost 5 bases and J lost 5 bases. CDR3 length: 15 residues.

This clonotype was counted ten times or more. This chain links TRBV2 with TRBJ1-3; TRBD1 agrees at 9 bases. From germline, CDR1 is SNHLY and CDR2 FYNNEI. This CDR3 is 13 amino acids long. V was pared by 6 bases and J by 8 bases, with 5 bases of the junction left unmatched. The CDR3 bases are TGTGCCAGCAGCCGGGACAGGGACTACACCATATATTTT. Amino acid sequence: CASSRDRDYTIYF.

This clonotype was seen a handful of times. CDR3: CASSWGTSGYTF. Here the CDR3 DNA reads TGTGCCAGCAGTTGGGGGACGTCTGGCTACACCTTC. The chain employs TRBV12-3 or TRBV12-4 and TRBJ1-2; tentative D call: TRBD1 (5 bases). The CDR3 has 12 amino acids. The V gene lost 4 bases and the J gene lost 7 bases, with 10 bases spanning the gap.

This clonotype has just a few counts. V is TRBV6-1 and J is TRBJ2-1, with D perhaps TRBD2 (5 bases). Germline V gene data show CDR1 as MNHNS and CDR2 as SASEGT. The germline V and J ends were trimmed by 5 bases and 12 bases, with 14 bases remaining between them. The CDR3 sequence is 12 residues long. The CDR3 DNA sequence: TGTGCCAGCAGTAACTCAAGGGAGATGCAGTTCTTC. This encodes CASSNSREMQFF.

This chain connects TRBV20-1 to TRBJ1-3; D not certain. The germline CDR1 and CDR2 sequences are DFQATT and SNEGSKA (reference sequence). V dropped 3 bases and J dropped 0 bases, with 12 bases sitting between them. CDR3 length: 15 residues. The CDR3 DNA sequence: TGCAGTGCTAGGCCCAGAAGATCCTCTGGAAACACCATATATTTT. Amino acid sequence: CSARPRRSSGNTIYF.

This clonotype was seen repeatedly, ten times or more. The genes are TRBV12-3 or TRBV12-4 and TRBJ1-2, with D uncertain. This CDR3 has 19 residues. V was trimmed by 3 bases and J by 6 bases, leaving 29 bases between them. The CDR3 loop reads CASSLGLVRGEAEPDGYTF. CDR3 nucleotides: TGTGCCAGCAGTTTGGGTCTGGTGCGGGGAGAGGCGGAACCCGATGGCTACACCTTC.

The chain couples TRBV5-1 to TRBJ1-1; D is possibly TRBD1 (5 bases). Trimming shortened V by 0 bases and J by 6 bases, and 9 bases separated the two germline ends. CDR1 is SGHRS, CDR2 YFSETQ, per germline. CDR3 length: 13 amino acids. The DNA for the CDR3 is TGCGCCAGCAGCTTGGGGGGGTCCTCTGAAGCTTTCTTT. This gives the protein CASSLGGSSEAFF.

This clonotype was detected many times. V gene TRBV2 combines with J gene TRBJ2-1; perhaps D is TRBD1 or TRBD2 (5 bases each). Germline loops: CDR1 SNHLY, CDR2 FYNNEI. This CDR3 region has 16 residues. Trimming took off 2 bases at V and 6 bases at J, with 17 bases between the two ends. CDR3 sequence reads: CASSEKGGRGSNEQFF. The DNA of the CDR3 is TGTGCCAGCAGTGAAAAAGGAGGAAGGGGTAGCAATGAGCAGTTCTTC.

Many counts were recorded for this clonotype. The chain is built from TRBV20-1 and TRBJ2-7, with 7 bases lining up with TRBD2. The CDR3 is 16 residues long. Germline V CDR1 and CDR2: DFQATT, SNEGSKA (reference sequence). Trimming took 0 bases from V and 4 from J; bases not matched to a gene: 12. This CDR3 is CSARDFSRLGGYEQYF. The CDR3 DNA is TGCAGTGCTAGAGATTTTAGCAGACTCGGGGGGTACGAGCAGTACTTC.

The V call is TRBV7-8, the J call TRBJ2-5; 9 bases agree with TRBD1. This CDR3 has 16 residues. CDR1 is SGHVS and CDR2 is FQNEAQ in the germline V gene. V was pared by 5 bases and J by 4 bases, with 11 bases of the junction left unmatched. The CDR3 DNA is TGTGCCAGCAGCCAATTCCGGGACAGGGAGAGAGAGACCCAGTACTTC. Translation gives CASSQFRDRERETQYF.